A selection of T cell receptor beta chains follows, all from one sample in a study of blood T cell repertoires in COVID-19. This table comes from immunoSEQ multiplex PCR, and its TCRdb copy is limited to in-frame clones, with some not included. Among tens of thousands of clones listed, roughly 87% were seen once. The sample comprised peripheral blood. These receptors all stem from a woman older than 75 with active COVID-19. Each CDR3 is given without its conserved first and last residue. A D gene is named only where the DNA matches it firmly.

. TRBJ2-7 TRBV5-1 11 ASSPEGLDEQY
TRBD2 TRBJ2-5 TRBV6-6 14 ASRGSQAGRRETQY
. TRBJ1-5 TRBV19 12 ASSMAPGDQPQH
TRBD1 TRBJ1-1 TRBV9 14 ASSPMQGAQFTWAF
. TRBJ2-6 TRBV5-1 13 ASSPPSSGANVLT
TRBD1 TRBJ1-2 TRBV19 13 ASSTPGQKMYGYT
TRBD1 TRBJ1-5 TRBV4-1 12 ASSRTGREQPQH
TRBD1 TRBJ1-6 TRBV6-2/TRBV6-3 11 ASSRQGNSPLH
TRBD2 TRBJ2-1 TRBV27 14 ASSHDLSGGADEQF
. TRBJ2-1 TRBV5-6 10 ASSSDSSRQF
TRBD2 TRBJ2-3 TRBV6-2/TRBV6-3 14 ASSYPSRGGVNTQY
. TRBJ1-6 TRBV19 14 ASSIVGAGVNSPLH
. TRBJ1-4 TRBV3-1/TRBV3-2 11 ASSQDISGRLF
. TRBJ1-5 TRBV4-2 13 ASSQDGRSNQPQH
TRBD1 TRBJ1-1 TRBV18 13 ASSQQGGGNTEAF
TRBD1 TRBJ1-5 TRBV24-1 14 ATSPPRQGAYQPQH
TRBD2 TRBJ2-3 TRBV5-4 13 ASSNAGGQADTQY
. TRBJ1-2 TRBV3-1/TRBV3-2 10 ASSRNRDGYT
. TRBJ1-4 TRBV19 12 ASSIGQGGEKLF
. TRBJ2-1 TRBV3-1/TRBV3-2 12 ASSGRATGNEQF
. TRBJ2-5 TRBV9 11 ASSVGVRETQY
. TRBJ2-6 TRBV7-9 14 ASSLVQISGANVLT
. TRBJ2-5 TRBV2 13 ASSEDLGAQETQY
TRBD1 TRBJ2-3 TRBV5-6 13 ASSLLRTGEDTQY
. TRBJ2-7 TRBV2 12 ASSGAGAFYEQY
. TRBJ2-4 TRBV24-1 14 ATSDPTGPFKNIQY
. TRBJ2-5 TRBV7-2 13 ASSLVGTVGATQY
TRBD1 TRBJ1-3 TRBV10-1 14 ASSESSGQGGNTIY